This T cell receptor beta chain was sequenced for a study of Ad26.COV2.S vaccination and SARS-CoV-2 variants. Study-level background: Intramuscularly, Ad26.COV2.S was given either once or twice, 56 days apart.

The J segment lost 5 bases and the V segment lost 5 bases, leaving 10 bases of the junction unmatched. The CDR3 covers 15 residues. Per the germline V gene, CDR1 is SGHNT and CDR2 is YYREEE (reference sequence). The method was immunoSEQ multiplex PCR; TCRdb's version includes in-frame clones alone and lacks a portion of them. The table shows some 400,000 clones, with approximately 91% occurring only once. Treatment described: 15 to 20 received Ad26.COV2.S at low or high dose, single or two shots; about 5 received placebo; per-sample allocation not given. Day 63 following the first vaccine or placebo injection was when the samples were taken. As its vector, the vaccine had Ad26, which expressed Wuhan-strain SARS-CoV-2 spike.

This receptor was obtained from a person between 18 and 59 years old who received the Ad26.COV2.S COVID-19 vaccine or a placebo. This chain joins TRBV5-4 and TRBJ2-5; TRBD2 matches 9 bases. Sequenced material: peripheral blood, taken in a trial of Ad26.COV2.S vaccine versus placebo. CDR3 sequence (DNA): TGTGCCAGCAGACCGACTAGCGGTCCTGGGGAGACCCAGTACTTC. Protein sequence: CASRPTSGPGETQYF.